Listed below are T cell receptor beta chains from one sample, sequenced in a study of cytomegalovirus exposure and HLA in healthy donors. Generated by immunoSEQ multiplex PCR, the TCRdb table keeps only in-frame clones and is missing some. The sample yields tens of thousands of clones, around 82% seen once. Material for sequencing was PBMCs. All receptors derive from a man younger than 30 in good health and CMV-seropositive. Each CDR3 is given with its conserved first and last residue. A D gene is named only where the DNA matches it firmly. A row's size may be missing; if present it is once, few, many or a size class.

NA	TRBV6-1	TRBJ2-1	TRBD2	CASSARGDSGGAPYNEQFF	TGTGCCAGCAGTGCCCGCGGGGATAGCGGGGGGGCCCCATACAATGAGCAGTTCTTC
NA	TRBV28	TRBJ1-1	NA	CALRGTNTEAFF	TGTGCCCTACGGGGGACCAACACTGAAGCTTTCTTT
NA	TRBV5-1	TRBJ1-4	TRBD1	CASSPGTGHNEKLFF	TGCGCCAGCAGCCCGGGGACAGGACATAATGAAAAACTGTTTTTT
once	TRBV11-2	TRBJ2-3	TRBD2	CASSPTTSGGSYF	TGTGCCAGCAGTCCAACGACTAGCGGGGGATCGTATTTT
once	TRBV5-5	TRBJ1-4	NA	CASSLEAGNEKLFF	TGTGCCAGCAGCTTGGAGGCAGGGAATGAAAAACTGTTTTTT
NA	TRBV2	TRBJ1-3	TRBD1	CASSIDRERNTIYF	TGTGCCAGCAGTATCGACAGGGAACGAAACACCATATATTTT
NA	TRBV5-6	TRBJ1-1	NA	CASSLVGQGGEAFF	TGTGCCAGCAGCTTGGTTGGGCAGGGCGGTGAAGCTTTCTTT
medium-sized	TRBV6-5	TRBJ1-1	NA	CASSYSGRNTEAFF	TGTGCCAGCAGTTACTCGGGCAGGAACACTGAAGCTTTCTTT
NA	TRBV29-1	TRBJ2-6	NA	CSVELGRGIGANVLTF	TGCAGCGTTGAACTCGGCAGGGGAATTGGGGCCAACGTCCTGACTTTC
NA	TRBV2	TRBJ1-4	NA	CASSESQGGYEKLFF	TGTGCCAGCAGTGAAAGCCAGGGCGGCTATGAAAAACTGTTTTTT
NA	TRBV7-2	TRBJ2-5	NA	CASSLAPGQVGGTQYF	TGTGCCAGCAGCTTAGCCCCAGGACAGGTCGGGGGGACCCAGTACTTC
NA	TRBV6-4	TRBJ2-3	TRBD2	CASSAQTSGDTDTQYF	TGTGCCAGCAGTGCCCAGACTAGCGGGGACACAGATACGCAGTATTTT
NA	TRBV6-5	TRBJ1-6	TRBD1	CASSYSRGQGVSPLHF	TGTGCCAGCAGTTACTCAAGAGGACAGGGGGTATCACCCCTCCACTTT
NA	TRBV28	TRBJ1-5	TRBD1	CASSSGQGHQPQHF	TGTGCCAGCAGTTCCGGACAGGGTCATCAGCCCCAGCATTTT
few	TRBV29-1	TRBJ2-3	TRBD1	CSQQTGVADTQYF	TGCAGCCAACAGACAGGGGTGGCAGATACGCAGTATTTT
NA	TRBV30	TRBJ1-2	NA	CAWSVRATIYGYTF	TGTGCCTGGAGTGTACGCGCGACAATCTATGGCTACACCTTC
NA	TRBV6-5	TRBJ2-7	NA	CASSYSPARAYEQYF	TGTGCCAGCAGTTACTCGCCAGCGAGAGCCTACGAGCAGTACTTC
once	TRBV6-1	TRBJ2-7	TRBD1	CASTPRTGSFGEQYF	TGTGCCAGCACTCCCCGGACAGGGTCCTTTGGCGAGCAGTACTTC
NA	TRBV28	TRBJ1-5	TRBD1	CASSLGQGNQPQHF	TGTGCCAGCAGCCTCGGACAGGGCAATCAGCCCCAGCATTTT
NA	TRBV30	TRBJ2-6	NA	CAWSDPQGYGANVLTF	TGTGCCTGGAGCGATCCCCAGGGGTACGGGGCCAACGTCCTGACTTTC
NA	TRBV6-1	TRBJ2-5	NA	CASMTGAGETQYF	TGTGCCAGCATGACAGGCGCCGGAGAGACCCAGTACTTC
NA	TRBV30	TRBJ1-2	NA	CAWSDQGGYTF	TGTGCCTGGAGTGATCAGGGTGGCTACACCTTC
NA	TRBV6-5	TRBJ1-5	TRBD1	CASSYTRGANQPQHF	TGTGCCAGCAGTTACACCAGGGGGGCCAATCAGCCCCAGCATTTT
few	TRBV29-1	TRBJ1-2	TRBD1	CSVGGQSYGYTF	TGCAGCGTGGGGGGACAGAGCTATGGCTACACCTTC
few	TRBV27	TRBJ1-5	NA	CASSLRAENQPQHF	TGTGCCAGCAGCCTCAGGGCGGAGAATCAGCCCCAGCATTTT
NA	TRBV5-6	TRBJ2-7	NA	CASSWGEYYEQYF	TGTGCCAGCAGCTGGGGCGAGTACTACGAGCAGTACTTC
NA	TRBV29-1	TRBJ2-1	NA	CSVGGRLSSYNEQFF	TGCAGCGTTGGGGGCAGGCTAAGCTCCTACAATGAGCAGTTCTTC
once	TRBV14	TRBJ1-3	TRBD1	CASSRSGQGKYGNTIYF	TGTGCCAGCAGCCGATCCGGACAGGGAAAGTATGGAAACACCATATATTTT
NA	TRBV7-3	TRBJ2-5	TRBD1	CASSFDREKTQYF	TGTGCCAGCAGCTTCGACAGGGAAAAGACCCAGTACTTC
NA	TRBV9	TRBJ2-1	TRBD2	CASSLLAGGQGEQFF	TGTGCCAGCAGCCTACTAGCGGGGGGGCAAGGTGAGCAGTTCTTC
once	TRBV6-4	TRBJ1-1	NA	CASSATGLNTEAFF	TGTGCCAGCAGTGCTACAGGGTTGAACACTGAAGCTTTCTTT
NA	TRBV6-1	TRBJ2-6	TRBD1	CASNQGASGANVLTF	TGTGCCAGCAATCAGGGGGCCTCTGGGGCCAACGTCCTGACTTTC
NA	TRBV2	TRBJ2-7	NA	CASSPEDRPGVVDEQYF	TGTGCCAGCAGTCCTGAGGACAGACCAGGCGTGGTTGACGAGCAGTACTTC
NA	TRBV7-9	TRBJ2-1	NA	CASTPPTGLRDEQFF	TGTGCCAGCACCCCCCCCACAGGGTTAAGGGATGAGCAGTTCTTC
NA	TRBV9	TRBJ1-1	NA	CASSVVGQSTEAFF	TGTGCCAGCAGCGTAGTGGGACAATCAACTGAAGCTTTCTTT
NA	TRBV30	TRBJ2-7	TRBD2	CAWSGGTSYEQYF	TGTGCCTGGAGCGGGGGGACCTCCTACGAGCAGTACTTC
NA	TRBV9	TRBJ2-5	NA	CASSGLQETQYF	TGTGCCAGCAGCGGTTTACAAGAGACCCAGTACTTC
NA	TRBV11-2	TRBJ2-7	NA	CASSLATGPYEQYF	TGTGCCAGCAGCTTAGCGACAGGCCCCTACGAGCAGTACTTC
NA	TRBV7-9	TRBJ2-1	TRBD2	CASSSTSDTQVGEQFF	TGTGCCAGCAGCTCGACTAGCGACACCCAAGTCGGTGAGCAGTTCTTC
NA	TRBV6-5	TRBJ2-5	NA	CASSYYGETQYF	TGTGCCAGCAGTTACTACGGGGAGACCCAGTACTTC
NA	TRBV29-1	TRBJ2-5	TRBD1	CSVGQGAGETQYF	TGCAGCGTAGGACAGGGGGCCGGCGAGACCCAGTACTTC
NA	TRBV7-2	TRBJ2-7	NA	CASSFLEGYEQYF	TGTGCCAGCAGCTTCCTTGAGGGTTACGAGCAGTACTTC
NA	TRBV6-1	TRBJ1-5	NA	CASSSMGAAGQPQHF	TGTGCCAGCAGTTCCATGGGGGCAGCGGGGCAGCCCCAGCATTTT
once	TRBV13	TRBJ2-1	NA	CASSLGGLPLNEQFF	TGTGCCAGCAGCTTAGGCGGACTACCTTTAAATGAGCAGTTCTTC
NA	TRBV11-1	TRBJ1-4	NA	CASSSSGQVNEKLFF	TGTGCCAGCAGCTCGTCGGGACAAGTCAATGAAAAACTGTTTTTT
few	TRBV2	TRBJ1-1	TRBD1	CASSFTGGNTEAFF	TGTGCCAGCAGTTTCACAGGGGGCAACACTGAAGCTTTCTTT
NA	TRBV29-1	TRBJ1-1	TRBD1	CSVEGQPNTEAFF	TGCAGCGTTGAGGGACAGCCGAACACTGAAGCTTTCTTT
NA	TRBV7-9	TRBJ2-2	NA	CASSQDSYTGELFF	TGTGCCAGCAGCCAGGACAGTTACACCGGGGAGCTGTTTTTT